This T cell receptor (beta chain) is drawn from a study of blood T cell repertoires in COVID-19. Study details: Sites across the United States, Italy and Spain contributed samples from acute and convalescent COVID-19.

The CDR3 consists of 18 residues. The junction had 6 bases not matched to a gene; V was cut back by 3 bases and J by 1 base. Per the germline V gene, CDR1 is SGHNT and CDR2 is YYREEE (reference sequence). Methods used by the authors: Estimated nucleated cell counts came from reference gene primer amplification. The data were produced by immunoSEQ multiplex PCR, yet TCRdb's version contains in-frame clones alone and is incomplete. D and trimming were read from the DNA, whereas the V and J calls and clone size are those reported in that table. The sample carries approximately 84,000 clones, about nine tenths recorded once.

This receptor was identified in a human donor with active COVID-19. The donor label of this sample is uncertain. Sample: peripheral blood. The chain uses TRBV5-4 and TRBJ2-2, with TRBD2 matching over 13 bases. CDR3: CASSSGLAGAENTGELFF. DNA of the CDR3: TGTGCCAGCAGCTCAGGACTAGCGGGGGCCGAGAACACCGGGGAGCTGTTTTTT.